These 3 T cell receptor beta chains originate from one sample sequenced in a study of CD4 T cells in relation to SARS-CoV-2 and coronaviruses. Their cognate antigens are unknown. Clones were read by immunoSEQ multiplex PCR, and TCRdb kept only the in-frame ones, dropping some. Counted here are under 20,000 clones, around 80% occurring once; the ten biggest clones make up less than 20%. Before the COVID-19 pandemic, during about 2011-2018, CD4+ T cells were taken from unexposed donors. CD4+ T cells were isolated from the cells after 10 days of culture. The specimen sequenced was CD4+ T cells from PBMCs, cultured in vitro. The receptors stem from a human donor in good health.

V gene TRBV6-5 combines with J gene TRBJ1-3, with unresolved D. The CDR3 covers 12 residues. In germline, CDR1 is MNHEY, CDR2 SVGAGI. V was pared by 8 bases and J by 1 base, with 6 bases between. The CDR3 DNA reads TGTGCCAGCGCTGGGTCTGGAAACACCATATATTTT. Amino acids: CASAGSGNTIYF.

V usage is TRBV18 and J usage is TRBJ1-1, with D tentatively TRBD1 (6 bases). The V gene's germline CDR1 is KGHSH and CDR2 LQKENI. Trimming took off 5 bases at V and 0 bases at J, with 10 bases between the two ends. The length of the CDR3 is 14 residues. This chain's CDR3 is CASSTDSVNTEAFF. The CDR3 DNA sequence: TGTGCCAGCTCAACGGACAGCGTGAACACTGAAGCTTTCTTT.

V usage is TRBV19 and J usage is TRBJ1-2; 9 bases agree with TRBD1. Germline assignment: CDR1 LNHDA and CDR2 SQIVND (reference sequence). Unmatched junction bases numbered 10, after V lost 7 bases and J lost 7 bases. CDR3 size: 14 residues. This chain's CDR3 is CASTQGDRVGGYTF. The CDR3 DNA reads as TGTGCCAGTACCCAGGGGGACAGGGTTGGTGGCTACACCTTC.